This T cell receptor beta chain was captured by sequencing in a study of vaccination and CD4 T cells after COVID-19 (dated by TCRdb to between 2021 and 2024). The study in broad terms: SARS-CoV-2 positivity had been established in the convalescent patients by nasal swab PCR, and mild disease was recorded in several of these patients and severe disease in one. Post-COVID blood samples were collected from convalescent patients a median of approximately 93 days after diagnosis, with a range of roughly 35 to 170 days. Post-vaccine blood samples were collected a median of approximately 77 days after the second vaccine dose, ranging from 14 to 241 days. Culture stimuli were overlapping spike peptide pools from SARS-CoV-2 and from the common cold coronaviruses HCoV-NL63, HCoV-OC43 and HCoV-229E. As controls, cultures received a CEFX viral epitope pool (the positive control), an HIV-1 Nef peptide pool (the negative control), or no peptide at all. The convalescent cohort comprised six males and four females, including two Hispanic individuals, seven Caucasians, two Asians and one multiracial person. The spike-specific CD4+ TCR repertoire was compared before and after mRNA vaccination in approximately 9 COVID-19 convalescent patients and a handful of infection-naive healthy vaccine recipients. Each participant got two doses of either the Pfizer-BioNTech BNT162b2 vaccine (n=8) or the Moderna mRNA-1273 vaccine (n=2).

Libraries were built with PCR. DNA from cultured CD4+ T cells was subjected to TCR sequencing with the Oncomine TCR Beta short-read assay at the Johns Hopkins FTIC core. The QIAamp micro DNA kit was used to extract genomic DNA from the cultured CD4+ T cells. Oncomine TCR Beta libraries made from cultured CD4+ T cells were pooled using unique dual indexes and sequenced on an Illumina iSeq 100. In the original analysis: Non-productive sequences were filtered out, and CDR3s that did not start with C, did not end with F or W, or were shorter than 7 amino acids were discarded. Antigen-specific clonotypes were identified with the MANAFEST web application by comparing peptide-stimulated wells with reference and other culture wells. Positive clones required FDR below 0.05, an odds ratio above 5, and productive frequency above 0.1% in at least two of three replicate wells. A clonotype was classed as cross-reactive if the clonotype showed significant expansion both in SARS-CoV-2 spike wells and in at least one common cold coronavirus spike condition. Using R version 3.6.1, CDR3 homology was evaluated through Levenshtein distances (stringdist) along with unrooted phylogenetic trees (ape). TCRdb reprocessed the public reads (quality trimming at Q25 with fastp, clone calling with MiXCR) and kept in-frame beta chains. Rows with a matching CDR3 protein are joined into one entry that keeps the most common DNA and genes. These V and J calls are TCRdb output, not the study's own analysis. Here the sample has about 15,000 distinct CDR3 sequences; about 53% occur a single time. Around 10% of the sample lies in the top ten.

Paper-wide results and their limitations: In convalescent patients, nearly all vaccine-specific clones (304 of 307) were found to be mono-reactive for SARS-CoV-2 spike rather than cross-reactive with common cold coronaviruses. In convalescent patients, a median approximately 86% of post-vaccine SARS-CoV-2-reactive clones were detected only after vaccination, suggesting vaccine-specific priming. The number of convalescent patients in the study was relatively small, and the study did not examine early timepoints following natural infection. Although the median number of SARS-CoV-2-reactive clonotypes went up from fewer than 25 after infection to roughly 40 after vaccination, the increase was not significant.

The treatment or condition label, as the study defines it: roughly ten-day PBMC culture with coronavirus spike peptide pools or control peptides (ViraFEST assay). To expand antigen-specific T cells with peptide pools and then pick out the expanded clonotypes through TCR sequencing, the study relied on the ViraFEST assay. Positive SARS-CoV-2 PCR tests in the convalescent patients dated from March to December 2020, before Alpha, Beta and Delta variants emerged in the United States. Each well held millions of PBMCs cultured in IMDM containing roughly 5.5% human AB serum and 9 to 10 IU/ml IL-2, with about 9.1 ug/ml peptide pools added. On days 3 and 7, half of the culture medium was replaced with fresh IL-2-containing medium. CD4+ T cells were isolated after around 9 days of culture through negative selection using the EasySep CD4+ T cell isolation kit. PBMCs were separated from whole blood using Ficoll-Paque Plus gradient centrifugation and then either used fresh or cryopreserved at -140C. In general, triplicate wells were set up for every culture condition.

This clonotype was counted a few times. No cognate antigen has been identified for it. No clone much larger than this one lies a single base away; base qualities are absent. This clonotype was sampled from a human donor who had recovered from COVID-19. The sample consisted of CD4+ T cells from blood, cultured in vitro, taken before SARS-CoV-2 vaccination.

The CDR3 is CASSHPSGSGRRDEQFF. The bases read TGTGCCAGTAGTCACCCCTCAGGTAGCGGGAGGAGGGATGAGCAGTTCTTC. The chain is made from TRBV19 and TRBJ2-1, and 10 junction bases match TRBD2. Including the terminal cysteine and phenylalanine, the CDR3 comprises 17 residues. The sequence is cut down to CDR3 DNA, 51 bases in frame from base 1. V is trimmed back by 5 bases and J by 8 bases, and the junction contains 15 bases that no gene match accounts for. CDR1 is given as LNHDA and CDR2 as SQIVND, both from the germline V gene (reference sequence).